This record looks at one T cell receptor (beta chain) sequence and its context. This table comes from immunoSEQ multiplex PCR, and its TCRdb copy is limited to in-frame clones, with some not included. The table records over 100,000 clones, about nine tenths of them present only once. These data are taken from a study of blood T cell repertoires in COVID-19. Background on the study: Sources were T cells, B-cell-depleted T cells, or PBMCs; the material itself was cDNA or gDNA.

The J segment lost 5 bases and the V segment lost 1 base, leaving 3 bases of the junction unmatched. The germline gives CDR1 KGHSH, CDR2 LQKENI. This CDR3 is 15 amino acids long. This clonotype was sampled from a middle-aged man with acute or convalescent COVID-19. The sequencing sample was made of peripheral blood. This chain joins TRBV18 and TRBJ2-7; 12 nucleotides match TRBD2. CDR3 DNA sequence: TGTGCCAGCTCACCACGACTAGCGGGAGTCGACGAGCAGTACTTC. Its protein product is CASSPRLAGVDEQYF.